This TCR beta chain was observed in a study of blood T cell repertoires in COVID-19. Study-wide background: The United States, Italy and Spain supplied acute and convalescent COVID-19 samples. PBMCs, B-cell-depleted T cells, or T cells provided the cDNA or gDNA that made up the material.

The CDR3 spans 13 residues. From germline, CDR1 is SQVTM and CDR2 ANQGSEA. V shed 6 bases, J shed 6 bases, and the junction held 8 bases outside the gene matches. Methods used by the authors: Reference gene primers were amplified, and this amplification served to estimate nucleated cell counts. The assay was immunoSEQ multiplex PCR, and TCRdb's table has in-frame clones only and misses some. The V and J calls and the clone size are those of that table, but D and trimming were determined from the DNA. The top ten clones hold 2.5% to 3% of a sample with 200,000 to 250,000 clones, almost 90% of them seen once.

Sequenced: peripheral blood. The chain is built from TRBV29-1 and TRBJ1-1; 9 bases are shared with TRBD1. The sequence was obtained from a woman aged 60 to 75 with acute or convalescent COVID-19. CDR3 in amino acids: CSVLTGGRAEAFF. CDR3 nucleotides: TGCAGCGTACTTACAGGGGGCCGCGCTGAAGCTTTCTTT.